The 28 T cell receptor beta chains listed next were all sequenced from one sample in a study of T-cell reconstitution after alpha-beta-depleted transplantation in children listed by TCRdb under 2016. The library was produced with PCR. The reads were generated on an Illumina HiSeq 2500. To normalize quantification of the TCRbeta repertoire, the TCR libraries were built with molecular barcoding that relied on unique molecular identifiers. In-frame beta chains were kept once TCRdb had trimmed the public reads at Q25 with fastp and called clones with MiXCR. CDR3 protein sequences are deduplicated, and each keeps its most common genes and DNA. The sample table shows around 600,000 distinct CDR3 sequences, and approximately 15% are seen once. Of the sample, over 0.95% falls within the top ten clones. The sequencing here drew on PBMCs from the stem cell graft donor, taken from the stem cell graft. The origin of the receptors is a human donor who donated a stem cell graft to a child with acute myeloid leukemia.

This clonotype was detected many times. V usage is TRBV4-3 and J usage is TRBJ2-1; D unclear. The CDR3 has 14 amino acids. V was trimmed by 8 bases and J by 3 bases, leaving 14 bases between them. Germline assignment: CDR1 LGHNA and CDR2 YSLEER. The CDR3 sequence: CASGPGDLYNEQFF. In DNA form, the CDR3 reads TGCGCCAGCGGTCCCGGCGACCTCTACAATGAGCAGTTCTTC.

This clonotype was counted at least ten times. The genes are TRBV27 and TRBJ1-6, with D uncertain. The V gene's germline CDR1 is MNHEY and CDR2 SMNVEV (reference sequence). With 0 bases removed from V and 6 bases from J, the gap between germline ends came to 15 bases. The CDR3 loop spans 17 amino acids. In DNA, the CDR3 is TGTGCCAGCAGTTTATCGACCCCGGACGTACTTAATTCACCCCTCCACTTT. Translating gives CASSLSTPDVLNSPLHF.

This clonotype was counted between two and nine times. The V gene is TRBV5-1, the J gene TRBJ2-7; TRBD1 matches at 8 bases. The length of the CDR3 is 17 residues. The V segment lost 4 bases and the J segment 4 bases; nucleotides outside the gene matches: 16. Germline lookup yields CDR1 SGHRS and CDR2 YFSETQ. CDR3 amino acids: CASSPWPRQGISYEQYF. The CDR3 DNA reads as TGCGCCAGCAGCCCCTGGCCGAGACAGGGGATCTCGTACGAGCAGTACTTC.

There are many counts of this clonotype. This chain links TRBV29-1 with TRBJ1-2, with TRBD1 identical over 10 bases. Germline assignment: CDR1 SQVTM and CDR2 ANQGSEA. The CDR3 is 14 amino acids. Trimming at V came to 5 bases and at J to 3 bases, leaving 6 bases not matched to a gene. The CDR3 bases are TGCAGCGTTTCGACAGGGGGCAAATACTATGGCTACACCTTC. Its protein is CSVSTGGKYYGYTF.

As for this clonotype: Compared with germline, one end of the junction differs, possibly owing to a read error. V and J are TRBV20-1 and TRBJ2-1; perhaps TRBD2 as D (6 bases). In germline, CDR1 is DFQATT, CDR2 SNEGSKA (reference sequence). The CDR3 is 16 residues long. CDR3 sequence reads: CCASSSRGGTYNEQFF. CDR3 DNA sequence: TGCTGTGCTAGTTCTTCCCGGGGAGGTACCTACAATGAGCAGTTCTTC.

This chain connects TRBV2 to TRBJ2-1; no clear D gene. The CDR3 has 12 residues. Germline CDR1 is SNHLY and CDR2 is FYNNEI. V was trimmed by 6 bases and J by 3 bases, leaving 6 bases between them. The CDR3 DNA sequence: TGTGCCAGCAGGGGGAACTACAATGAGCAGTTCTTC. Protein sequence: CASRGNYNEQFF.

This sequence joins TRBV28 and TRBJ1-4; D is undetermined. This CDR3 region has 13 residues. Germline values: CDR1 MDHEN, CDR2 SYDVKM. Trimming removed 5 bases from V and 6 bases from J, with 10 bases in between. CDR3 sequence: CASSPRTDEKLFF. CDR3 bases: TGTGCCAGCAGTCCCCGGACGGATGAAAAACTGTTTTTT.

This clonotype was seen ten or more times. The chain combines TRBV20-1 with TRBJ2-5; the match to TRBD1 covers 8 bases. The CDR3 contains 14 residues. Per the germline V gene, CDR1 is DFQATT and CDR2 is SNEGSKA (reference sequence). J lost 4 bases, V lost 2 bases, and 6 bases had no gene match. The CDR3 nucleotides read TGCAGTGCTAGAACGACAGGGGTAGGAGAGACCCAGTACTTC. Translated: CSARTTGVGETQYF.

This clonotype showed up many times. V and J are TRBV20-1 and TRBJ2-7; D perhaps matches TRBD1 (6 bases). Germline V gene lookup returns CDR1 DFQATT and CDR2 SNEGSKA (reference sequence). V was pared by 4 bases and J by 0 bases, with 10 bases between. The CDR3 covers 13 residues. DNA of the CDR3: TGCAGTGCTAACTTGGACAGCTCCTACGAGCAGTACTTC. This encodes CSANLDSSYEQYF.

This chain connects TRBV7-9 to TRBJ2-1; D is possibly TRBD1 (5 bases). Trimming cost V 7 bases and J 7 bases, with 14 bases left between them. This CDR3 region has 13 residues. Germline-derived CDR1 and CDR2 are SEHNR and FQNEAQ (reference sequence). This CDR3 is CASNKGNSNEQFF. The CDR3 nucleotides read TGTGCCAGCAACAAGGGGAATTCGAATGAGCAGTTCTTC.

The rearrangement joins TRBV20-1 to TRBJ1-1, with D perhaps matching TRBD1 (5 bases). This CDR3 has 14 residues. Germline loops: CDR1 DFQATT, CDR2 SNEGSKA (reference sequence). V was trimmed by 3 bases and J by 1 base, leaving 12 bases between them. This chain's CDR3 is CSASPPRANTEAFF. The CDR3 nucleotides read TGCAGTGCTAGCCCTCCCAGGGCGAACACTGAAGCTTTCTTT.

J is TRBJ2-6 and V is TRBV24-1; no clear D gene. The CDR3 spans 15 residues. The V end lost 4 bases, the J end lost 0 bases, and 6 bases lay between the germline ends. Germline lookup yields CDR1 KGHDR and CDR2 SFDVKD. The CDR3 sequence is CATSESHSGANVLTF. The CDR3 nucleotides are TGTGCCACCAGTGAAAGCCACTCTGGGGCCAACGTCCTGACTTTC.

This clonotype was seen more than once but under ten times. The chain recombines TRBV5-5 with TRBJ1-1; D is unresolved. The CDR3 runs 14 residues. With 3 bases removed from V and 3 bases from J, the gap between germline ends came to 12 bases. Germline CDR1 SGHKS, CDR2 YYEKEE (reference sequence). CDR3 region: CASSYHSLDTEAFF. CDR3 bases: TGTGCCAGCAGCTACCACTCCCTAGACACTGAAGCTTTCTTT.

This chain joins TRBV15 and TRBJ2-1; either TRBD1 or TRBD2 may fit D (5 bases each). The germline V and J ends were trimmed by 0 bases and 9 bases, with 15 bases remaining between them. Germline-derived CDR1 and CDR2 are LNHNV and YYDKDF (reference sequence). CDR3 length equals 15 residues. Written as DNA, the CDR3 is TGTGCCACCAGCAGAGACTACCGAGGGGTTGGTGAGCAGTTCTTC. Encoded protein: CATSRDYRGVGEQFF. The complete variable domain, with remaining parts taken from reference TRBV15 and TRBJ2-1, reads DAMVIQNPRYQVTQFGKPVTLSCSQTLNHNVMYWYQQKSSQAPKLLFHYYDKDFNNEADTPDNFQSRRPNTSFCFLDIRSPGLGDTAMYLCATSRDYRGVGEQFFGPGTRLTVL.

The chain is built from TRBV7-9 and TRBJ1-6, with D possibly matching TRBD1 (6 bases). The V gene's germline CDR1 is SEHNR and CDR2 FQNEAQ (reference sequence). The CDR3 sequence is 15 residues long. V lost 3 bases and J 10 bases, leaving 16 bases between the germline ends. The chain's CDR3 is CASSFLQGVESPLHF. CDR3 in DNA: TGTGCCAGCAGCTTTTTACAGGGAGTTGAGTCACCCCTCCACTTT.

This clonotype was counted at least ten times. V is TRBV20-1 and J is TRBJ1-1; D unclear. In germline, CDR1 is DFQATT, CDR2 SNEGSKA (reference sequence). Trimming took 6 bases from V and 3 from J, leaving 14 bases between them. CDR3 length: 13 amino acids. The CDR3: CSARRFEYTEAFF. The CDR3 DNA is TGCAGTGCAAGGAGGTTTGAGTACACTGAAGCTTTCTTT.

This clonotype was seen more than once but under ten times. V gene TRBV7-2 combines with J gene TRBJ2-7; the D is unclear. Germline loops: CDR1 SGHTA, CDR2 FQGNSA. The CDR3 covers 14 residues. V was clipped by 1 base and J by 0 bases, with 7 bases between them. The DNA of the CDR3 is TGTGCCAGCAGCTTAGACACAAACTCCTACGAGCAGTACTTC. Translation gives CASSLDTNSYEQYF.

This clonotype was counted at least ten times. This chain joins TRBV10-1 and TRBJ2-4; 7 nucleotides align to TRBD1. The germline gives CDR1 WNHNN, CDR2 SYGVQD (reference sequence). CDR3 length: 14 amino acids. V shed 2 bases, J shed 4 bases, and the junction held 2 bases outside the gene matches. The CDR3 coding sequence is TGCGCCAGCAGTGAGGGGACAGCGAAAAACATTCAGTACTTC. This encodes CASSEGTAKNIQYF.

This clonotype came up many times. The chain carries TRBV29-1 and TRBJ2-7; D uncertain. Trimming took 6 bases from V and 3 from J, leaving 18 bases between them. This CDR3 spans 14 amino acids. The germline gives CDR1 SQVTM, CDR2 ANQGSEA. This chain's CDR3 is CSVSTPPRDYEQYF. In DNA, the CDR3 is TGCAGCGTCTCCACTCCCCCTCGAGACTACGAGCAGTACTTC.

V gene TRBV12-5 combines with J gene TRBJ2-1; TRBD1 agrees at 7 bases. J lost 4 bases, V lost 2 bases, and 5 bases had no gene match. This CDR3 has 15 amino acids. Germline V gene lookup returns CDR1 LGHNT and CDR2 FRNRAP. CDR3 loop: CASGLQQGSYNEQFF. The CDR3 DNA sequence: TGTGCTAGTGGTTTGCAACAGGGGTCTTACAATGAGCAGTTCTTC.

This clonotype was counted at least ten times. The rearrangement links TRBV20-1 to TRBJ2-7; D may be TRBD2 (6 bases). Germline CDR1 is DFQATT and CDR2 is SNEGSKA (reference sequence). The CDR3 consists of 16 residues. Trimming stripped 0 bases from V and 2 bases from J, with 17 bases between. CDR3 region: CSARDQRAGHAYEQYF. The CDR3, as DNA: TGCAGTGCTAGAGATCAAAGAGCGGGTCATGCCTACGAGCAGTACTTC.

The chain links TRBV28 to TRBJ2-2; 10 positions agree with TRBD1. The CDR3 totals 15 residues. V trimming: 6 bases; J trimming: 9 bases; junction bases outside the gene matches: 10. Per germline, CDR1 MDHEN and CDR2 SYDVKM. CDR3 amino acids: CASSTLGTGVRELFF. DNA of the CDR3: TGTGCCAGCAGCACCCTTGGGACAGGGGTACGGGAGCTGTTTTTT.

This clonotype was seen repeatedly, ten times or more. This rearrangement joins TRBV20-1 to TRBJ2-5; tentatively, D is TRBD2 (6 bases). This CDR3 region has 15 residues. Germline-derived CDR1 and CDR2 are DFQATT and SNEGSKA (reference sequence). Trimming removed 4 bases at V and 5 bases at J, with 20 bases between. CDR3 bases: TGCAGTGCTAAAAGGGCTAGCGAGCCTCAGGAGACCCAGTACTTC. The encoded protein is CSAKRASEPQETQYF.

CDR3 DNA sequence: TGTGCCAGCAGACTGACTAGCGGTACCTACAATGAGCAGTTCTTC. It codes for CASRLTSGTYNEQFF. V is TRBV2 and J is TRBJ2-1, with TRBD2 matching 9 bases. CDR1 and CDR2 from the germline V gene are SNHLY and FYNNEI. V lost 6 bases to trimming and J lost 2 bases; unmatched junction nucleotides: 5. The CDR3 consists of 15 residues.

The V and J genes are TRBV12-3 or TRBV12-4 and TRBJ1-2; the D is unclear. The CDR3 loop spans 12 amino acids. V lost 5 bases and J lost 8, with 12 bases in between. CDR3 DNA: TGTGCCAGCAGTGGGCCCGGGGAAGGCTACACCTTC. Protein sequence: CASSGPGEGYTF.

In its sample, this clonotype was seen many times. The J gene is TRBJ2-1, the V gene TRBV6-5, with D perhaps matching TRBD1 or TRBD2 (5 bases each). The length of the CDR3 is 14 residues. Germline CDR1 is MNHEY and CDR2 is SVGAGI. The V end was cut by 6 bases, the J end by 4 bases, with 13 bases between. The CDR3 DNA sequence: TGTGCCAGCAGCTACGGGACCTCATACAATGAGCAGTTCTTC. This codes for CASSYGTSYNEQFF.

This clonotype was seen at least ten times. V and J are TRBV6-5 and TRBJ1-1; D unresolved. Germline CDR1 and CDR2: MNHEY and SVGAGI. This CDR3 comprises 13 residues. Trimming removed 8 bases at V and 8 bases at J, with 18 bases between. The CDR3, as DNA: TGTGCCAGCTCGCCGTGGAGCCCAGAAGAAGCTTTCTTT. Amino acids: CASSPWSPEEAFF.

This clonotype showed up many times. The chain links TRBV28 to TRBJ1-3, with unresolved D. The V end was cut by 3 bases, the J end by 0 bases, with 9 bases between. The CDR3 length is 15 residues. Germline CDR1 reads MDHEN; CDR2 reads SYDVKM. The CDR3 loop is CASSLDAISGNTIYF. The CDR3 DNA reads TGTGCCAGCAGTTTGGACGCAATCTCTGGAAACACCATATATTTT.